The clone carrying this T cell receptor (beta chain) was counted ten times or more. Trimming took 2 bases from V and 2 from J, leaving 4 bases between them. CDR1 is MNHEY, CDR2 SVGAGI, per germline. There are 12 residues in the CDR3. This sample is drawn from a study of T cells in Graves' hyperthyroidism and ophthalmopathy. Amplification of TCR beta CDR3 regions used RNA as the template. During a first-round RT-PCR of the TCR CDR3, the HTBI primer set was used. MiXCR, applied by TCRdb to the multiplex PCR reads, yields one record per CDR3 protein. This sample has 500,000 to 750,000 distinct CDR3 sequences, with 46% found just once.

The material sequenced was peripheral blood or thyroid tissue (not recorded which). The V and J genes are TRBV6-5 and TRBJ2-7; D unclear. This TCR was recovered from a woman younger than 35 with Graves' hyperthyroidism. CDR3 coding DNA: TGTGCCAGCAGTTACGGCCCCTACGAGCAGTACTTC. Residues: CASSYGPYEQYF.